This T cell receptor (beta chain) was observed in a study of blood T cells in healthy people across ages. General study results and limits: Age brought a roughly linear fall in TCR beta diversity measured per million T cells.

Combining a sample-barcoded 5' primer with a J-beta primer mix, a second PCR ran for roughly 7 to 11 cycles. Each TCR beta cDNA got a 12-nucleotide random molecular identifier. TCRdb independently ran MiXCR on the 5' RACE reads; one entry per CDR3 protein. The table lists roughly 1.6 million distinct CDR3 sequences, roughly 32% of them singletons, with about 11% in the top ten. Trimming took 0 bases from V and 6 from J; bases not matched to a gene: 2. Germline assignment: CDR1 LNHNV and CDR2 YYDKDF (reference sequence). CDR3 size: 14 residues. To note about this clonotype: Its cognate antigen is unknown.

The chain employs TRBV15 and TRBJ2-1, with TRBD1 matching 7 bases. Sequenced input: blood. The TCR originated in a woman younger than 45 in good health. The CDR3 sequence: CATSREAGGNEQFF. CDR3 in DNA: TGTGCCACCAGCAGAGAAGCAGGGGGCAATGAGCAGTTCTTC.